These 32 T cell receptor beta chains were sequenced from one sample in a study of blood T cell repertoires in COVID-19. Profiling relied on immunoSEQ multiplex PCR, and the TCRdb table lists in-frame clones only, not all of them. In the table there are fewer than 400,000 clones, around 87% of which are singletons. Sequenced input: PBMCs or T cells enriched from blood (not recorded which). The receptor set was obtained from a woman between 45 and 60 years old who had recovered from COVID-19.

The chain carries TRBV11-1 and TRBJ2-7; D gene uncertain. This CDR3 has 14 amino acids. Germline V lookup: CDR1 SGHAT, CDR2 FQDESV (reference sequence). V was pared by 5 bases and J by 5 bases, with 16 bases between. As DNA, the CDR3 is TGTGCCAGCAGCCCGTTAGGTCGCAGGAACGAGCAGTACTTC. Residues: CASSPLGRRNEQYF.

The CDR3 bases are TGCGCCAGCAGCTCGCCGGGAGCGGGGGGGATAGATGAGCAGTTCTTC. As protein: CASSSPGAGGIDEQFF. The rearrangement links TRBV5-1 to TRBJ2-1, with 10 bases lining up with TRBD2. After removal of 3 bases from V and 8 bases from J, the junction contained 11 bases not matched to a gene. The CDR3 is made up of 16 amino acids. Germline lookup yields CDR1 SGHRS and CDR2 YFSETQ.

V gene TRBV5-3 combines with J gene TRBJ1-5, with D possibly TRBD1 on 5 matching bases. Being an ORF, TRBV5-3 has a function that is uncertain. The CDR3 is made up of 16 amino acids. The V end lost 2 bases, the J end lost 2 bases, and 14 bases lay between the germline ends. The CDR3 reads CARSFYQGGGNQPQHF. The CDR3 nucleotides read TGTGCCAGAAGCTTTTATCAGGGAGGAGGCAATCAGCCCCAGCATTTT.

The J gene is TRBJ1-5, the V gene TRBV12-5; 8 nucleotides agree with TRBD1. V lost 5 bases to trimming and J lost 7 bases; unmatched junction nucleotides: 7. The CDR3 consists of 14 residues. The V gene's germline CDR1 is LGHNT and CDR2 FRNRAP. The DNA of the CDR3 is TGTGCTAGTGGTCTAGGACAGGGAGCGCAGCCCCAGCATTTT. It is translated as CASGLGQGAQPQHF.

The V and J genes are TRBV6-5 and TRBJ1-1; TRBD1 might be the D (5 bases). The germline CDR1 and CDR2 sequences are MNHEY and SVGAGI. Trimming took off 5 bases at V and 6 bases at J, with 10 bases between the two ends. This CDR3 comprises 12 residues. The CDR3 spells CASSHLQAEAFF. The DNA of the CDR3 is TGTGCCAGCAGTCACCTACAGGCTGAAGCTTTCTTT.

This chain joins TRBV27 and TRBJ1-3, with 7 bases that match TRBD1. The CDR3 runs 15 residues. The J segment lost 4 bases and the V segment lost 5 bases, leaving 8 bases of the junction unmatched. Per the germline V gene, CDR1 is MNHEY and CDR2 is SMNVEV (reference sequence). CDR3 region: CASSVTGVAGNTIYF. The DNA for the CDR3 is TGTGCCAGCAGTGTTACAGGGGTTGCGGGAAACACCATATATTTT.

The chain recombines TRBV14 with TRBJ1-6; maybe TRBD1 (5 bases). The CDR3 runs to 17 residues. The germline gives CDR1 SGHDN, CDR2 FVKESK. V lost 3 bases to trimming and J lost 7 bases, with 19 bases between them. The CDR3 coding sequence is TGTGCCAGCAGCCACGGGGGTAGGGGAAACTCGAATTCACCCCTCCACTTT. It translates to CASSHGGRGNSNSPLHF.

CDR3 loop: CASSLDRGQETQYF. As DNA, the CDR3 is TGTGCCAGCAGCTTAGACAGGGGGCAAGAGACCCAGTACTTC. V gene TRBV7-2 combines with J gene TRBJ2-5, with 8 positions matching TRBD1. CDR1 is SGHTA, CDR2 FQGNSA, per germline. The CDR3 has 14 amino acids. V dropped 1 base and J dropped 2; count of bases not matched to a gene: 0.

J is TRBJ2-2 and V is TRBV11-2; D ambiguous. V lost 6 bases and J 1 base, leaving 9 bases between the germline ends. The CDR3 consists of 14 residues. CDR1 is SGHAT and CDR2 is FQNNGV in the germline V gene. Written as DNA, the CDR3 is TGTGCCAGCAGGACGACAAGGAACACCGGGGAGCTGTTTTTT. Translation: CASRTTRNTGELFF.

The chain couples TRBV5-4 to TRBJ2-7; TRBD1 matches at 8 bases. This CDR3 region has 15 residues. The germline V gene encodes CDR1 SGHNT and CDR2 YYREEE (reference sequence). With V trimmed by 0 bases and J by 0 bases, 2 bases remained unmatched. The CDR3 loop is CASSLAGQGSYEQYF. CDR3 bases: TGTGCCAGCAGCTTGGCCGGACAGGGCTCCTACGAGCAGTACTTC.

The chain couples TRBV19 to TRBJ1-1; D remains ambiguous. Germline V CDR1 and CDR2: LNHDA, SQIVND (reference sequence). The CDR3 spans 12 residues. V lost 9 bases and J lost 10, with 18 bases in between. CDR3 sequence reads: CASPRQLPGAFF. For the CDR3, the DNA is TGTGCCAGCCCTCGGCAGCTGCCGGGAGCTTTCTTT.

This clone was seen only a few times. The chain has TRBV11-1 and TRBJ2-7, with 8 positions matching TRBD1. CDR3 length: 14 residues. Germline V lookup: CDR1 SGHAT, CDR2 FQDESV (reference sequence). V shed 2 bases and J 4 bases; nucleotides not matched to a gene: 4. The CDR3 bases are TGTGCCAGCAGCTTACGGCAGGGGGCGTACGAGCAGTACTTC. Its protein product is CASSLRQGAYEQYF.

The chain joins TRBV6-5 to TRBJ1-2; TRBD1 aligns across 8 bases. CDR3 length: 15 amino acids. The germline gives CDR1 MNHEY, CDR2 SVGAGI. V trimming: 2 bases; J trimming: 4 bases; junction bases outside the gene matches: 6. The CDR3: CASSYHGTGGYGYTF. CDR3 in DNA: TGTGCCAGCAGTTACCATGGGACAGGCGGCTATGGCTACACCTTC.

V usage is TRBV5-1 and J usage is TRBJ2-1; TRBD2 matches 9 bases. V shed 4 bases and J 3 bases; nucleotides not matched to a gene: 5. This CDR3 spans 15 amino acids. CDR1 is SGHRS, CDR2 YFSETQ, per germline. CDR3 in amino acids: CASSKDSGGYNEQFF. CDR3 bases: TGCGCCAGCAGCAAGGATAGCGGGGGCTACAATGAGCAGTTCTTC.

V and J are TRBV28 and TRBJ2-7, with D uncertain. Looked up from germline, CDR1 is MDHEN and CDR2 is SYDVKM. V was shortened by 6 bases and J by 3 bases, with 9 bases between the two germline ends. The CDR3 sequence is 12 residues long. The CDR3 sequence is CASRRQSYEQYF. DNA for the CDR3: TGTGCCAGCAGGAGACAAAGCTACGAGCAGTACTTC. Drawing the rest from reference TRBV28 and TRBJ2-7, the complete variable domain is DVKVTQSSRYLVKRTGEKVFLECVQDMDHENMFWYRQDPGLGLRLIYFSYDVKMKEKGDIPEGYSVSREKKERFSLILESASTNQTSMYLCASRRQSYEQYFGPGTRLTVT.

This chain joins TRBV27 and TRBJ2-2; D might be TRBD2 (5 bases). Germline V gene lookup returns CDR1 MNHEY and CDR2 SMNVEV (reference sequence). Trimming took 6 bases from V and 5 from J, leaving 10 bases between them. The CDR3 is made up of 13 amino acids. CDR3 coding DNA: TGTGCCAGCAGACCCGCGGGTACCGGGGAGCTGTTTTTT. Translated: CASRPAGTGELFF.

V usage is TRBV19 and J usage is TRBJ1-3, with TRBD1 as a possible D gene (5 bases). V shed 4 bases and J shed 2 bases, with 12 bases lying between them. Germline-derived CDR1 and CDR2 are LNHDA and SQIVND (reference sequence). CDR3 size: 15 residues. CDR3 nucleotides: TGTGCCAGTAGTACGGGGGGGGTCGCTGGAAACACCATATATTTT. It encodes CASSTGGVAGNTIYF. Supplemented by reference TRBV19 and TRBJ1-3, the full variable domain reads DGGITQSPKYLFRKEGQNVTLSCEQNLNHDAMYWYRQDPGQGLRLIYYSQIVNDFQKGDIAEGYSVSREKKESFPLTVTSAQKNPTAFYLCASSTGGVAGNTIYFGEGSWLTVV.

This clone was observed a few times. The chain joins TRBV7-2 to TRBJ2-5; the D is unclear. The CDR3 has 13 amino acids. Germline-derived CDR1 and CDR2 are SGHTA and FQGNSA. Trimming removed 5 bases at V and 2 bases at J, with 9 bases between. Here the CDR3 reads CASSVRLQETQYF. The CDR3 nucleotides are TGTGCCAGCAGCGTCAGGCTACAAGAGACCCAGTACTTC. The variable domain in full, with the rest retrieved from reference TRBV7-2 and TRBJ2-5, is GAGVSQSPSNKVTEKGKDVELRCDPISGHTALYWYRQSLGQGLEFLIYFQGNSAPDKSGLPSDRFSAERTGGSVSTLTIQRTQQEDSAVYLCASSVRLQETQYFGPGTRLLVL.

As regards this clone: The same CDR3 arises from other DNA sequences in this sample as well. The J gene is TRBJ2-3, the V gene TRBV9; 9 bases map to TRBD2. Germline V gives CDR1 SGDLS, CDR2 YYNGEE. Germline trimming cut 0 bases from V and 3 bases from J; bases unmatched to any gene: 5. CDR3 size: 16 residues. In DNA, the CDR3 is TGTGCCAGCAGCGTAGCAGCGGGGGGCAGGACAGATACGCAGTATTTT. Translated, it gives CASSVAAGGRTDTQYF.

This clone appeared a single time. The chain joins TRBV5-1 to TRBJ2-3, with 9 bases aligning to TRBD2. The CDR3 spans 13 residues. Germline V lookup: CDR1 SGHRS, CDR2 YFSETQ. The V and J ends lost 5 bases and 4 bases, in that order; junction bases with no gene match: 2. The CDR3 coding sequence is TGCGCCAGCAGGCGGGGGGGCGCAGATACGCAGTATTTT. As protein: CASRRGGADTQYF.

In the case of this clone: The sample carries other DNA sequences with the same CDR3. The CDR3 reads CASSLTGNQPQHF. The CDR3 DNA sequence: TGTGCCAGCAGCTTGACAGGGAATCAGCCCCAGCATTTT. The chain recombines TRBV12-3 or TRBV12-4 with TRBJ1-5; TRBD1 matches 7 bases. The trim removed 6 bases at V and 4 bases at J, leaving 3 bases unmatched. This CDR3 has 13 residues.

The chain combines TRBV19 with TRBJ1-5; weak D call: TRBD1 (6 bases). CDR1 LNHDA and CDR2 SQIVND come from the germline V gene (reference sequence). Trimming took 5 bases from V and 6 from J, leaving 14 bases between them. CDR3 size: 14 residues. The CDR3 spells CASSDPGAPQPQHF. In DNA, the CDR3 is TGTGCCAGTAGTGATCCAGGGGCGCCTCAGCCCCAGCATTTT.

This clone appeared a few times. The V call is TRBV7-9, the J call TRBJ1-2, with 8 bases matching TRBD1. This CDR3 is 17 amino acids long. The germline V gene encodes CDR1 SEHNR and CDR2 FQNEAQ (reference sequence). J was trimmed by 5 bases and V by 0 bases; bases with no gene match: 11. The CDR3, as DNA: TGTGCCAGCAGCTTAGCGGCAGGGGGCAGCATTTTGTATGGCTACACCTTC. Translated, it gives CASSLAAGGSILYGYTF.

The J gene is TRBJ2-3, the V gene TRBV7-2; 10 nucleotides agree with TRBD1. CDR1 SGHTA and CDR2 FQGNSA come from the germline V gene. The CDR3 has 14 amino acids. J gave up 3 bases and V 5 bases, and 2 bases lay outside the gene matches. CDR3 bases: TGTGCCAGCAGCGGACAGGGGGGGACAGATACGCAGTATTTT. This gives the protein CASSGQGGTDTQYF.

In its sample, this clone was seen a few times. The rearrangement uses TRBV24-1 and TRBJ1-5; 8 nucleotides match TRBD1. This CDR3 is 16 amino acids long. Germline CDR1 and CDR2: KGHDR and SFDVKD. Trimming cost V 4 bases and J 6 bases; bases outside gene matches: 10. The CDR3 reads CATSDSRQGQVQPQHF. Written as DNA, the CDR3 is TGTGCCACCAGTGACTCCCGACAGGGACAGGTTCAGCCCCAGCATTTT.

The sample holds a few counts of this clone. The chain employs TRBV2 and TRBJ1-6; the match to TRBD1 covers 8 bases. The V and J ends lost 2 bases and 6 bases, in that order; junction bases with no gene match: 12. Germline V gene sequence: CDR1 SNHLY, CDR2 FYNNEI. The CDR3 is made up of 18 amino acids. This CDR3 is CASSEKGAWDRSNSPLHF. The CDR3 nucleotides are TGTGCCAGCAGTGAAAAAGGAGCATGGGACAGGAGTAATTCACCCCTCCACTTT.

The gene calls are TRBV4-1 and TRBJ1-4, with D perhaps TRBD1 (5 bases). V lost 0 bases to trimming and J lost 10 bases, with 15 bases between them. The germline V gene encodes CDR1 MGHRA and CDR2 YSYEKL. The CDR3 length is 15 residues. In nucleotides, the CDR3 is TGCGCCAGCAGCCAAGATGACAGCCTCTTGTTAAAACTGTTTTTT. Its protein product is CASSQDDSLLLKLFF.

The CDR3 region has the DNA TGTGCCAGCAGCCAGGGGGCGGTAGGCTACACCTTC. Protein sequence: CASSQGAVGYTF. The chain uses TRBV9 and TRBJ1-2; TRBD1 aligns across 8 bases. Trimming removed 4 bases from V and 8 bases from J; junction bases left unmatched: 4. The germline gives CDR1 SGDLS, CDR2 YYNGEE. The CDR3 is 12 residues long. The variable domain in full, with the rest retrieved from reference TRBV9 and TRBJ1-2, is DSGVTQTPKHLITATGQRVTLRCSPRSGDLSVYWYQQSLDQGLQFLIQYYNGEERAKGNILERFSAQQFPDLHSELNLSSLELGDSALYFCASSQGAVGYTFGSGTRLTVV.

V gene TRBV7-2 combines with J gene TRBJ2-3; the D gene is possibly TRBD2 (6 bases). There are 15 residues in the CDR3. Germline-derived CDR1 and CDR2 are SGHTA and FQGNSA. Trimming left V 3 bases short and J 2 bases short, with 12 bases between. The CDR3 sequence is CASSFRGGVTDTQYF. CDR3 bases: TGTGCCAGCAGCTTCAGAGGCGGGGTCACAGATACGCAGTATTTT. Variable domain in full (rest from reference TRBV7-2 and TRBJ2-3): GAGVSQSPSNKVTEKGKDVELRCDPISGHTALYWYRQSLGQGLEFLIYFQGNSAPDKSGLPSDRFSAERTGGSVSTLTIQRTQQEDSAVYLCASSFRGGVTDTQYFGPGTRLTVL.

The chain has TRBV7-8 and TRBJ1-5; D might be TRBD1 (5 bases). The CDR3 sequence is 14 residues long. Trimming shortened V by 3 bases and J by 5 bases, and 11 bases separated the two germline ends. From germline, CDR1 is SGHVS and CDR2 FQNEAQ. The CDR3 spells CASSFNAGDQPQHF. CDR3 DNA sequence: TGTGCCAGCAGCTTTAATGCGGGGGATCAGCCCCAGCATTTT.

This chain connects TRBV14 to TRBJ2-7; possibly TRBD1 for D (5 bases). The CDR3 is made up of 15 amino acids. The V gene lost 2 bases and the J gene lost 2 bases, with 13 bases spanning the gap. Germline CDR1 is SGHDN and CDR2 is FVKESK. CDR3 sequence: CASSQLRQLTYEQYF. In nucleotides, the CDR3 is TGTGCCAGCAGCCAATTAAGACAGCTAACCTACGAGCAGTACTTC.

The chain combines TRBV24-1 with TRBJ2-1; D might be TRBD1 (5 bases). The germline V and J ends were trimmed by 0 bases and 8 bases, with 10 bases remaining between them. This CDR3 contains 14 residues. The germline gives CDR1 KGHDR, CDR2 SFDVKD. Here the CDR3 DNA reads TGTGCCACCAGTGATTTGGGGGCTGGCGATGAGCAGTTCTTC. It yields the protein CATSDLGAGDEQFF.